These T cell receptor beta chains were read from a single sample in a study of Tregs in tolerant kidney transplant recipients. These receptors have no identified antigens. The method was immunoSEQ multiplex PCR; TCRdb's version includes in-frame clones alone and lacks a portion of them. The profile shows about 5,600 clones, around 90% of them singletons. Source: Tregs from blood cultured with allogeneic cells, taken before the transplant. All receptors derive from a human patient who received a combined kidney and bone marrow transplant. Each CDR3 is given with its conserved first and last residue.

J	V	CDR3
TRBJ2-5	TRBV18	CASSPPTWAGEQETQYF
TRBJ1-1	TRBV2	CASRLERKNTEAFF
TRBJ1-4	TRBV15	CATSRPGAPEWEKLFF
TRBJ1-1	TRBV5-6	CASSSRDRGRFTEAFF
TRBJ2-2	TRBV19	CASTAFGNTGELFF
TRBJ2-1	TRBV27	CASRGQGAYNEQFF
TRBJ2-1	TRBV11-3	CASSAAMGLADNEQFF
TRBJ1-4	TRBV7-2	CASSLGGSNNEKLFF
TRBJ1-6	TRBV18	CASSRGTRNSPLHF
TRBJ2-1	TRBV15	CATSGQTRGEQFF
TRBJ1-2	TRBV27	CASGLLQGPYGYTF
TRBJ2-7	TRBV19	CASSIAGTGWLEEQYF
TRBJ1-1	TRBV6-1	CATKTGTANTEAFF
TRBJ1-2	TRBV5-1	CASSQQGVEGYTF
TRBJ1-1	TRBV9	CASSPTTTGWTEAFF
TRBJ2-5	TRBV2	CASTARGRRGVETQYF